This T cell receptor (beta chain) was profiled in a study of blood T cell repertoires in COVID-19. The protocol was immunoSEQ multiplex PCR, while the TCRdb copy is restricted to in-frame clones and leaves out a portion. The sample has fewer than 150,000 clones, over 70% seen once. V was trimmed by 5 bases and J by 0 bases, leaving 12 bases between them. This CDR3 has 15 amino acids. Per germline, CDR1 LNHDA and CDR2 SQIVND (reference sequence). The V gene is TRBV19, the J gene TRBJ2-3, with D uncertain. Sequencing used peripheral blood. The receptor was isolated from a man in his fifties or sixties with acute or convalescent COVID-19. The DNA of the CDR3 is TGTGCCAGTAGTGAGGAGTCCGGGAGCACAGATACGCAGTATTTT. Its protein product is CASSEESGSTDTQYF.